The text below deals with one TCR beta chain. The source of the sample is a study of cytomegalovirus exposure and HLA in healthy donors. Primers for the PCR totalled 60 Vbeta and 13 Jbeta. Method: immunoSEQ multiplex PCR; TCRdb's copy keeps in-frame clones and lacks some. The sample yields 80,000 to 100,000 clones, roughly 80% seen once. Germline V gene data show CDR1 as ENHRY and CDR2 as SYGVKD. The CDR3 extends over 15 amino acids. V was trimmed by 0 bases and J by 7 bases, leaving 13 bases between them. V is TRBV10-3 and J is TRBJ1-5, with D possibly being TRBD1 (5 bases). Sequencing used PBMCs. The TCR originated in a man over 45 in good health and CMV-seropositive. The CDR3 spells CAISESGLPGQPQHF. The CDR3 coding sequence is TGTGCCATCAGTGAGTCGGGACTGCCTGGGCAGCCCCAGCATTTT.